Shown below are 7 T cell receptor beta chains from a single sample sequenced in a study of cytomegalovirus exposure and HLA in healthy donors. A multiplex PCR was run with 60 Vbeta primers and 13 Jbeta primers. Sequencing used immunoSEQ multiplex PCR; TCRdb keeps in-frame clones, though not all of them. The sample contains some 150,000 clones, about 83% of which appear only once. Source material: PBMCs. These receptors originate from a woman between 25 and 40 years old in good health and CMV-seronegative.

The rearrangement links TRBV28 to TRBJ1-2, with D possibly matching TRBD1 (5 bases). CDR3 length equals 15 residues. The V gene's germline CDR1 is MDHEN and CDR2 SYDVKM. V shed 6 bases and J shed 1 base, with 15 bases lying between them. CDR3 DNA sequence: TGTGCCAGCAGCGCCCCCAGCAGGGTTAACTATGGCTACACCTTC. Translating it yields CASSAPSRVNYGYTF.

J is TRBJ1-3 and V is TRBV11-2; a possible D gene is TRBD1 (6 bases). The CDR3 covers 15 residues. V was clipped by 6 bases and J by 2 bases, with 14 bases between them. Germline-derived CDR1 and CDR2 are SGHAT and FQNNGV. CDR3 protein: CASRFRGVTGNTIYF. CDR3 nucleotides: TGTGCCAGCAGGTTCAGGGGTGTTACTGGAAACACCATATATTTT.

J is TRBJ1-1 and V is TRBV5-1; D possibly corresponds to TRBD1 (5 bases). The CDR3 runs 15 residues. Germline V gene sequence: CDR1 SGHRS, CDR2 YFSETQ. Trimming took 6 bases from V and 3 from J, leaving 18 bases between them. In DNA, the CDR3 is TGCGCCAGCAAGGACACCGTACTTGGGGACACTGAAGCTTTCTTT. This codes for CASKDTVLGDTEAFF.

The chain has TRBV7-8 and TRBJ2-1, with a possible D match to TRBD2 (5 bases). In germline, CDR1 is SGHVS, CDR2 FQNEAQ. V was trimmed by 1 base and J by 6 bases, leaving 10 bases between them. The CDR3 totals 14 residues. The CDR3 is CASSLGKRLNEQFF. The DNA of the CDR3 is TGTGCCAGCAGCTTAGGAAAGCGGCTCAATGAGCAGTTCTTC.

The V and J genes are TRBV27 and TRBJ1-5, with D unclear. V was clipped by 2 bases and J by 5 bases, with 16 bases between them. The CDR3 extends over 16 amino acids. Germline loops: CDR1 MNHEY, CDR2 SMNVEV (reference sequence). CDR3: CASSLRSPRNDQPQHF. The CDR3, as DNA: TGTGCCAGCAGTTTAAGGTCTCCCAGGAATGATCAGCCCCAGCATTTT.

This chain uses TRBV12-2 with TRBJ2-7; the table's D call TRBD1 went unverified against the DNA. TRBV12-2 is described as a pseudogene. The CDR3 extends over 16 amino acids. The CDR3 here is CASRSSTGLNLDEQYF. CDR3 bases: TGTGCAAGTCGCTCCTCGACAGGGTTGAATTTGGACGAGCAGTACTTC.

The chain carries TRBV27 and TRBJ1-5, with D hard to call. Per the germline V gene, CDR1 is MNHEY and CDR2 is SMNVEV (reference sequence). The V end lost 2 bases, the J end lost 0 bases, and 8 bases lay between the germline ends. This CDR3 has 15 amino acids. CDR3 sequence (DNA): TGTGCCAGCAGTTTAAGTGAGAATAGCAATCAGCCCCAGCATTTT. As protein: CASSLSENSNQPQHF.